This T cell receptor (beta chain) was sequenced for a study of technical replicates of blood from a few donors. V was shortened by 3 bases and J by 11 bases, with 11 bases between the two germline ends. The CDR3 runs 12 residues. Germline loops: CDR1 SNHLY, CDR2 FYNNEI. The table came from immunoSEQ multiplex PCR; TCRdb's copy has only in-frame clones and leaves some out. The profile shows 13,000 or so clones, roughly 95% of them singletons. The TCR was taken from a human donor in good health. The sequenced material came from PBMCs. This chain links TRBV2 with TRBJ1-5; D is unresolved. For the CDR3, the DNA is TGTGCCAGCAGTGATCGTGGGGAGGCCCAGCATTTT. Protein product: CASSDRGEAQHF.